The clone carrying this T cell receptor (beta chain) was observed at least ten times. V lost 7 bases, J lost 7 bases, and 16 bases lay in between. This CDR3 has 13 residues. CDR1 MDHEN and CDR2 SYDVKM come from the germline V gene. The data were taken from a study of regulatory T cells in long-lasting Graves disease. Time point given: persistent/refractory GD, antithyroid drugs over 5 years with positive TRAb. Extracted RNA from PBMCs served as the source of the TCR library. Graves' disease diagnosis used American Thyroid Association guidelines. Arm-PCR of CDR3 regions and iRepertoire HTBI primers were the basis on which TCR beta libraries were built. TCRdb analysed the multiplex PCR reads with MiXCR anew, one entry per CDR3 protein. This repertoire shows a few hundred thousand distinct CDR3 sequences, around 23% found once; its top ten account for about 61%.

This receptor was identified in a female donor with Graves disease. Sample: peripheral blood mononuclear cells (PBMCs), taken when the disease was refractory, from a patient treated with antithyroid drugs. V and J are TRBV28 and TRBJ1-1; D is unresolved. CDR3 loop: CASTLGHAREAFF. The DNA of the CDR3 is TGTGCCAGCACATTGGGCCACGCTCGTGAAGCTTTCTTT.